This T cell receptor (beta chain) comes out of a study of blood T cell repertoires in COVID-19. Study details: Donors in the United States, Italy and Spain gave samples during acute or convalescent COVID-19. T cells, B-cell-depleted T cells, or PBMCs provided the cDNA or gDNA that served as material.

This CDR3 spans 15 amino acids. V gave up 2 bases and J gave up 6 bases; unmatched junction bases: 3. CDR1 SSHAT and CDR2 FNYEAQ come from the germline V gene (reference sequence). In the authors' workflow: Estimates of nucleated cell counts were drawn from the amplification of reference gene primers. TCRdb's table, derived via immunoSEQ multiplex PCR, lists solely in-frame clones and lacks some. V and J calls and clone size follow that table, whereas D and trimming were derived from the DNA. Of fewer than 300,000 clones listed, 85% to 90% are singletons. The source material was peripheral blood. The chain uses TRBV7-7 and TRBJ2-2; 10 bases match TRBD1. The clonotype was recovered from a man aged 50 or older with COVID-19, enrolled during active disease. This chain's CDR3 is CASSLMTGGPGELFF. CDR3 coding DNA: TGTGCCAGCAGCTTAATGACAGGGGGCCCCGGGGAGCTGTTTTTT.